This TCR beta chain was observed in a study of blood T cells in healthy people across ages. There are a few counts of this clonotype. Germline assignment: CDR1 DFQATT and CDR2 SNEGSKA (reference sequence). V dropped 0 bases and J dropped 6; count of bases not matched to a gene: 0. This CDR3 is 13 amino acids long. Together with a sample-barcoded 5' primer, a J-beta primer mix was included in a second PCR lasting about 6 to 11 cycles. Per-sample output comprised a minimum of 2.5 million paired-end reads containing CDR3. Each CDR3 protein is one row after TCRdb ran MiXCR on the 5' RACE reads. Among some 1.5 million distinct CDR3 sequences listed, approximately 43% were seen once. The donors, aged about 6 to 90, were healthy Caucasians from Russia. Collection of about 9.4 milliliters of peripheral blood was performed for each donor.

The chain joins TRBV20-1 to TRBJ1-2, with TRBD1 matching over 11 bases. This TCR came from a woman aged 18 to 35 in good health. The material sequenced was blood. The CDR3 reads CSAREDRGHGYTF. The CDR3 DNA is TGCAGTGCTAGAGAGGACAGGGGGCATGGCTACACCTTC.